One and the same sample provided the 8 T cell receptor beta chains below, sequenced in a study of cytomegalovirus exposure and HLA in healthy donors. With 60 Vbeta and 13 Jbeta primers, the PCR was carried out. Sequencing used immunoSEQ multiplex PCR; TCRdb keeps in-frame clones, though not all of them. This sample has roughly 150,000 clones, with approximately 80% found just once. Sequenced sample: PBMCs. The source is a male donor in good health and CMV-seronegative.

J is TRBJ2-3 and V is TRBV5-1, with D perhaps TRBD2 (5 bases). Trimming removed 4 bases at V and 1 base at J, with 10 bases between. This CDR3 has 14 amino acids. CDR1 is SGHRS and CDR2 is YFSETQ in the germline V gene. Here the CDR3 DNA reads TGCGCCAGCAGCGAGGGAGCTCGCACAGATACGCAGTATTTT. Translation: CASSEGARTDTQYF.

The rearrangement links TRBV19 to TRBJ2-7; a weak D match, TRBD1 (6 bases). V was shortened by 6 bases and J by 4 bases, with 16 bases between the two germline ends. The CDR3 loop spans 14 amino acids. Germline lookup yields CDR1 LNHDA and CDR2 SQIVND (reference sequence). In DNA form, the CDR3 reads TGTGCCAGTAGCCCAAACGGACAGCCTTACGAGCAGTACTTC. Translation: CASSPNGQPYEQYF. The full variable domain, completed using reference TRBV19 and TRBJ2-7, is DGGITQSPKYLFRKEGQNVTLSCEQNLNHDAMYWYRQDPGQGLRLIYYSQIVNDFQKGDIAEGYSVSREKKESFPLTVTSAQKNPTAFYLCASSPNGQPYEQYFGPGTRLTVT.

This chain joins TRBV5-1 and TRBJ1-6; tentative D call: TRBD1 (5 bases). There are 14 residues in the CDR3. V lost 2 bases and J lost 6, with 9 bases in between. Germline CDR1 SGHRS, CDR2 YFSETQ. The CDR3 is CASSLGASNSPLHF. CDR3 sequence (DNA): TGCGCCAGCAGCTTAGGGGCTAGTAATTCACCCCTCCACTTT.

The rearrangement links TRBV6-5 to TRBJ1-2, with a weak D call TRBD1 (5 bases). The V gene's germline CDR1 is MNHEY and CDR2 SVGAGI. The CDR3 is made up of 14 amino acids. V lost 5 bases and J 8 bases, leaving 18 bases between the germline ends. The CDR3 DNA reads as TGTGCCAGCAGTGAAGAAGGGGAAGCGGGCGGCTACACCTTC. Translated: CASSEEGEAGGYTF.

The rearrangement joins TRBV7-3 to TRBJ2-3; D might be TRBD2 (5 bases). This CDR3 has 13 amino acids. V lost 3 bases and J lost 5, with 9 bases in between. Germline-derived CDR1 and CDR2 are SGHTA and FQGTGA. The CDR3 DNA is TGTGCCAGCAGCTTTACCCGGGAAGATACGCAGTATTTT. Protein product: CASSFTREDTQYF. The full variable domain, in which reference TRBV7-3 and TRBJ2-3 provide the parts outside the CDR3, is GAGVSQTPSNKVTEKGKYVELRCDPISGHTALYWYRQSLGQGPEFLIYFQGTGAADDSGLPNDRFFAVRPEGSVSTLKIQRTERGDSAVYLCASSFTREDTQYFGPGTRLTVL.

The chain has TRBV7-6 and TRBJ1-1; 7 bases align to TRBD1. V was pared by 1 base and J by 5 bases, with 1 base of the junction left unmatched. Per the germline V gene, CDR1 is SGHVS and CDR2 is FNYEAQ. This CDR3 region has 13 residues. The CDR3: CASSLGQGTEAFF. The CDR3 nucleotides are TGTGCCAGCAGCTTAGGACAGGGTACTGAAGCTTTCTTT.

This chain connects TRBV9 to TRBJ2-5, with 7 bases that match TRBD1. Trimming cost V 0 bases and J 9 bases; bases outside gene matches: 11. The CDR3 runs to 15 residues. Germline V gene lookup returns CDR1 SGDLS and CDR2 YYNGEE. CDR3 sequence reads: CASSVEVGQVEAQYF. The DNA for the CDR3 is TGTGCCAGCAGCGTAGAGGTAGGACAGGTCGAGGCCCAGTACTTC.

This chain connects TRBV7-2 to TRBJ2-2, with 7 bases fitting TRBD1. This CDR3 comprises 16 residues. The germline gives CDR1 SGHTA, CDR2 FQGNSA. The trim removed 5 bases at V and 1 base at J, leaving 7 bases unmatched. CDR3 loop: CASSPIGTENTGELFF. As DNA, the CDR3 is TGTGCCAGCAGCCCGATCGGGACAGAGAACACCGGGGAGCTGTTTTTT. Full variable domain (missing parts from reference TRBV7-2 and TRBJ2-2): GAGVSQSPSNKVTEKGKDVELRCDPISGHTALYWYRQSLGQGLEFLIYFQGNSAPDKSGLPSDRFSAERTGGSVSTLTIQRTQQEDSAVYLCASSPIGTENTGELFFGEGSRLTVL.